A selection of T cell receptor beta chains follows, all from one sample in a study of blood T cell repertoires in COVID-19. Measured with immunoSEQ multiplex PCR; TCRdb has only the in-frame clones, and not every one. This sample has about 18,000 clones, with approximately 91% found just once. Sequencing was carried out using peripheral blood. The origin of the receptors is a human donor in a cohort sampled during active COVID-19. Both conserved end residues are trimmed from each CDR3.

v_call	j_call	cdr3_aa
TRBV12-3/TRBV12-4	TRBJ2-7	ASTTSSYEQY
TRBV6-4	TRBJ2-3	ASSAGGGRTDTQY
TRBV5-4	TRBJ1-1	ASSSQGLNTEAF
TRBV6-4	TRBJ2-2	ASSRRGFSGELF
TRBV4-1	TRBJ1-6	ARSQGGGKTDKTLYNSPLH
TRBV9	TRBJ2-1	ASSVYSYNEQF
TRBV6-5	TRBJ2-3	ASTHRRAGGRTQY
TRBV19	TRBJ1-1	ASRTGRYTEAF
TRBV5-4	TRBJ2-5	ASSLGSGQETQY
TRBV11-2	TRBJ2-3	ASSLEGGGGTQY
TRBV30	TRBJ2-3	AWSPGLAGGLDTQY
TRBV7-8	TRBJ1-6	ASSLALVEGSYNSPLH
TRBV29-1	TRBJ2-7	SVYGRAYEQY
TRBV6-5	TRBJ1-2	ASSWTGGGYT
TRBV6-5	TRBJ1-2	ASSYSDSDGYT
TRBV30	TRBJ1-3	AWSGLGGNTIY
TRBV29-1	TRBJ2-1	SVVLGRGSEQF
TRBV12-5	TRBJ1-6	ASGSVSSYNSPLH
TRBV6-6	TRBJ2-5	ASSYRQGQETQY
TRBV27	TRBJ2-3	ASSLDRGSDTQY
TRBV29-1	TRBJ1-1	SVGGVGGGTGREAF
TRBV18	TRBJ1-2	ASSPTTGGLDYGYT
TRBV11-3	TRBJ2-3	ASSSRTSGGTDTQY
TRBV14	TRBJ1-1	ASSSLAGGTEAF
TRBV18	TRBJ1-1	ASSPSPTEAF
TRBV28	TRBJ1-3	ASSKRRQGGGAGGNTIY
TRBV5-1	TRBJ2-7	ASSLGQGNYEQY
TRBV11-3	TRBJ2-2	ASSSMGRGELF
TRBV5-4	TRBJ1-3	ASSLQGLVGNTIY
TRBV7-9	TRBJ2-4	ASSSRGQGVDIQY
TRBV6-5	TRBJ1-6	ASSYRGSNSPLH
TRBV7-3	TRBJ1-2	ASSPAGGGYT
TRBV27	TRBJ2-5	ASSLFSDRRETQY
TRBV7-3	TRBJ2-6	ASSLIGSGGAPSGANVLT
TRBV2	TRBJ1-4	ASSESRGGEKLF
TRBV15	TRBJ1-4	ATSRGGRSTNEKLF
TRBV24-1	TRBJ2-7	ATTNQQVYEQY
TRBV9	TRBJ2-2	ASTKTLDITGELF
TRBV5-6	TRBJ1-3	ASSDRGLAGNTIY
TRBV18	TRBJ2-7	ASSLDRANEQY
TRBV7-3	TRBJ2-7	ASSPTSGGPYEQY
TRBV27	TRBJ1-4	ASSFRGALGTNEKLF
TRBV9	TRBJ2-3	ASSAKLAISTDTQY
TRBV15	TRBJ2-1	AIGGRPNNEQF
TRBV11-2	TRBJ2-5	ASSHRRGGETQY
TRBV30	TRBJ2-1	AWTAGTNNEQF
TRBV14	TRBJ1-1	ASSDRLGLGQRFMNTEAF
TRBV19	TRBJ2-3	ASSESSRTDTQY
TRBV27	TRBJ1-5	ASSLFGAGQGDGQPQH
TRBV5-6	TRBJ2-7	ASSLPTGGAWQY
TRBV6-5	TRBJ1-6	ASRIEGGTNSPLH